This TCR beta chain is drawn from a study of immune evolution from preneoplasia to lung adenocarcinoma. Whole-study findings and limits: Top clone share appeared to fall from AAH through AIS, MIA, adenocarcinoma. Later-stage lesions seemingly showed higher T cell density and diversity than normal lung.

Assay used: immunoSEQ multiplex PCR; TCRdb lists only in-frame clones, some missing. The sample contains a few thousand clones, approximately 83% of which appear only once. Note on this clone: Antigen specificity is unknown.

Sequencing was done on a sample of FFPE atypical adenomatous hyperplasia tissue from the lung. This sample's subset: atypical adenomatous hyperplasia (AAH), lung preneoplasia. This sequence originates from a person aged 65-85 years with lung adenocarcinoma.

The CDR3: CASSVGGSFTGELFF. The CDR3 region has the DNA TGTGCCAGCAGCGTAGGGGGTAGTTTCACCGGGGAGCTGTTTTTT. The rearrangement uses TRBV9 and TRBJ2-2, with D hard to call. This CDR3 contains 15 residues. Germline CDR1 and CDR2: SGDLS and YYNGEE. V lost 0 bases to trimming and J lost 4 bases, with 10 bases between them.